This T cell receptor beta chain was recovered during a study of cytomegalovirus exposure and HLA in healthy donors. Regarding the study as a whole: Association of a missense DCLRE1C variant with TCR beta V- and J-gene trimming was reported in a later analysis. Investigators reported 150 to 200 TCR beta chains as tied to cytomegalovirus.

In the case of this clone: Its antigen is undetermined.

Germline CDR1 and CDR2: MNHEY and SVGAGI. This CDR3 has 15 amino acids. Trimming left V 6 bases short and J 10 bases short, with 21 bases between. The PCR was carried out with 60 Vbeta primers and 13 Jbeta primers. Assay: immunoSEQ multiplex PCR; the TCRdb copy retains only in-frame clones and omits some. The profile shows about 170,000 clones, around 80% of them singletons. The genes are TRBV6-5 and TRBJ1-4; D perhaps matches TRBD1 (6 bases). Sequencing used PBMCs. This receptor was obtained from a woman aged 25 to 45 in good health and CMV-seropositive. The CDR3 protein is CASRGSGTSRRKLFF. CDR3 sequence (DNA): TGTGCCAGCAGAGGGTCCGGGACAAGTAGAAGAAAACTGTTTTTT.